This T cell receptor (beta chain) was obtained from a study of shared clonotypes between healthy human individuals. Produced via immunoSEQ multiplex PCR; TCRdb's table is partial and in-frame only. The table records around 480,000 clones, approximately 79% of them present only once. V was pared by 1 base and J by 6 bases, with 7 bases of the junction left unmatched. This CDR3 spans 16 amino acids. Germline lookup yields CDR1 SGHRS and CDR2 YFSETQ. This clonotype originated in a woman between 40 and 50 years old in good health. Some clones in this sample may be carry-over from other donors' samples. This chain uses TRBV5-1 with TRBJ2-1, with 10 bases aligning to TRBD1. What was sequenced was PBMCs. The CDR3, as DNA: TGCGCCAGCAGCTTGACCGGGACAGGGGAGTTCAATGAGCAGTTCTTC. Amino acid sequence: CASSLTGTGEFNEQFF. Filled out from reference TRBV5-1 and TRBJ2-1, the complete variable domain reads KAGVTQTPRYLIKTRGQQVTLSCSPISGHRSVSWYQQTPGQGLQFLFEYFSETQRNKGNFPGRFSGRQFSNSRSEMNVSTLELGDSALYLCASSLTGTGEFNEQFFGPGTRLTVL.